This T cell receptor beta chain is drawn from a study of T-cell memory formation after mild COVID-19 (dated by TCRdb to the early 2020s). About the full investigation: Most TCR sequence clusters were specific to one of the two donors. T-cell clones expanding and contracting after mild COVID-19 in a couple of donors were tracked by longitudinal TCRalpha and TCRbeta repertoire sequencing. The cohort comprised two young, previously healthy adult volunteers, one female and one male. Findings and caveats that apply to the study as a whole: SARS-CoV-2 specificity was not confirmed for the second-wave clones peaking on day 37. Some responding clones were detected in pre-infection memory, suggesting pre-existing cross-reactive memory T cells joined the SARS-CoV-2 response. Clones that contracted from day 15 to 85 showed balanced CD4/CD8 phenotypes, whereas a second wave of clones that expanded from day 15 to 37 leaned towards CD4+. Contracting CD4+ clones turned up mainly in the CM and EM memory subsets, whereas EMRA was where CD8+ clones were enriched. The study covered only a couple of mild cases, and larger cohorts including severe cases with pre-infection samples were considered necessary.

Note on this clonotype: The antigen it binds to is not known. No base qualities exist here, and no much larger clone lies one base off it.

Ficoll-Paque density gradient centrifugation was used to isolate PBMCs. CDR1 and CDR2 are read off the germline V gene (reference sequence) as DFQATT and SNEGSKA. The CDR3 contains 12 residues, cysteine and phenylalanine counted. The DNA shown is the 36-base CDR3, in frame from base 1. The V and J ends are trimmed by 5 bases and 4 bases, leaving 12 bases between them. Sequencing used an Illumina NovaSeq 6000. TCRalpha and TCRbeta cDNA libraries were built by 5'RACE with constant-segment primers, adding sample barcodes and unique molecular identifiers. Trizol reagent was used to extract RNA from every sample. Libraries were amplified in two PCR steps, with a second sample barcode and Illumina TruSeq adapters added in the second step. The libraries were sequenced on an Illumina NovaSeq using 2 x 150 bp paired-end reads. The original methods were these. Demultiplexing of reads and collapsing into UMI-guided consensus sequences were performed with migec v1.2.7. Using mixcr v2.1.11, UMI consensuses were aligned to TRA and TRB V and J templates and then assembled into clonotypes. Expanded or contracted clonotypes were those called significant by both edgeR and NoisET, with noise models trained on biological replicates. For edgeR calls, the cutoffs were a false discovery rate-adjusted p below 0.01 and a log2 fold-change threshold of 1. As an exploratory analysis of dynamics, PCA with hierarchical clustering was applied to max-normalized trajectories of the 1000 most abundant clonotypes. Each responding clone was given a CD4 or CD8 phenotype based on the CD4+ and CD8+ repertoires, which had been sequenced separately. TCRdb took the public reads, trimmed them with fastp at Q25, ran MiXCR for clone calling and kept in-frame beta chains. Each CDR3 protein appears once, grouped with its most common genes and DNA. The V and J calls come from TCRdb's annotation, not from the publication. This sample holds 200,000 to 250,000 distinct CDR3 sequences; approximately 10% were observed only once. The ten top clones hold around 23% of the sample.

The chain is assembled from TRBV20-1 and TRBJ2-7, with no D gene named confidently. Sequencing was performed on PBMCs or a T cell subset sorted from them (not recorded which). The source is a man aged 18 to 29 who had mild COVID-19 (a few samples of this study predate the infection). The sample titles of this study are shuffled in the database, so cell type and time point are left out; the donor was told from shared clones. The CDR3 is CSAGRGKYEQYF. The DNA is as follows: TGCAGTGCTGGCCGTGGGAAGTACGAGCAGTACTTC.